The present TCR beta chain was sequenced within a study of shared clonotypes between healthy human individuals. General observations from the study: When compared with the clonotypes that were shared by all four sorted-subset donors, the non-shared clonotypes turned out to have lower generation probabilities.

Germline V CDR1 and CDR2: SNHLY, FYNNEI. Trimming removed 4 bases at V and 7 bases at J, with 17 bases between. The CDR3 totals 14 residues. Donors, without exception, were Caucasian adults residing in Nashville, Tennessee. Subsets obtained from CD4+ cells comprised CD45RA+ naive and CD45RA-negative memory cells. Only in-frame clones appear in the TCRdb table, and some are missing; sequencing was by immunoSEQ multiplex PCR. The sample gives just under 350,000 clones, around 70% of which show up once; 10% is in the top ten. To note about this clone: Its antigen remains unknown.

The chain uses TRBV2 and TRBJ2-7; D might be TRBD1 or TRBD2, each matching 5 bases. The receptor comes from a man aged 25-40 years in good health. What was sequenced was memory CD4+ T cells sorted from blood. Subset meaning: CD45RA-negative fraction. The CDR3 spells CASSGDGPSGEQYF. The CDR3 coding sequence is TGTGCCAGCAGTGGGGACGGACCCTCAGGGGAGCAGTACTTC.